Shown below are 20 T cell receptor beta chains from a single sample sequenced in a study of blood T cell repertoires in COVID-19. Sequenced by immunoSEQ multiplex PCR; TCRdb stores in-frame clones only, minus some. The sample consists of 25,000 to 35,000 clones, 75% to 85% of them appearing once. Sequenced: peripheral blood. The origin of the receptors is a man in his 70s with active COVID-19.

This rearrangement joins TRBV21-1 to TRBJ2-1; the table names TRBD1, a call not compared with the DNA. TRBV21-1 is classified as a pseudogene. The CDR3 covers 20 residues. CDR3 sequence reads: CASSKHPTTHPDRDYNEQFF. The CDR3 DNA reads TGTGCCAGCAGCAAACACCCAACCACACACCCAGACAGGGACTACAATGAGCAGTTCTTC.

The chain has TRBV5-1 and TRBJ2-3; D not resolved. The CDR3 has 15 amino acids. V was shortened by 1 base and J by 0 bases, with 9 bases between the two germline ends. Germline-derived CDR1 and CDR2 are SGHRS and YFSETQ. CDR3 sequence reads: CASSLRRPSTDTQYF. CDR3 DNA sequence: TGCGCCAGCAGCTTGCGGCGGCCCAGCACAGATACGCAGTATTTT.

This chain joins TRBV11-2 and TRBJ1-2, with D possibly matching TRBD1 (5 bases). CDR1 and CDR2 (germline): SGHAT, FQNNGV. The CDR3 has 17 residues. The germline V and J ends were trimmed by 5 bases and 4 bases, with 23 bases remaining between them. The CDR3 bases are TGTGCCAGCAGCCCCCGGGACGGTAGAAGGCGGGGCTATGGCTACACCTTC. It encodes CASSPRDGRRRGYGYTF.

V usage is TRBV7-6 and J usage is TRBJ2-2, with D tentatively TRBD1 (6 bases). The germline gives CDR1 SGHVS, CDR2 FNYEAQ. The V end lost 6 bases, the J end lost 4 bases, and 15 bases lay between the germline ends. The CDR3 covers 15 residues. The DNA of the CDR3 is TGTGCCAGCAGTACAAGAACACAGGGCACCGGGGAGCTGTTTTTT. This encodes CASSTRTQGTGELFF.

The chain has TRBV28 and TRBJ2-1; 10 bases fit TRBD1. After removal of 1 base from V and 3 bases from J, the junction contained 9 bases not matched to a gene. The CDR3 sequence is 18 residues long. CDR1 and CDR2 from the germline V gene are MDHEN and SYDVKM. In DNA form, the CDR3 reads TGTGCCAGCAGTTTATCGAGTTTGGGACAGGGGCACTACAATGAGCAGTTCTTC. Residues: CASSLSSLGQGHYNEQFF.

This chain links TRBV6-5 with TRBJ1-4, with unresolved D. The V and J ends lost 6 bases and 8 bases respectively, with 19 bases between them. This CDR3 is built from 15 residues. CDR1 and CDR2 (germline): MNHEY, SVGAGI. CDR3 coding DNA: TGTGCCAGCAGACGCCAGCGTTCGCATCAGGAAAAACTGTTTTTT. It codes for CASRRQRSHQEKLFF.

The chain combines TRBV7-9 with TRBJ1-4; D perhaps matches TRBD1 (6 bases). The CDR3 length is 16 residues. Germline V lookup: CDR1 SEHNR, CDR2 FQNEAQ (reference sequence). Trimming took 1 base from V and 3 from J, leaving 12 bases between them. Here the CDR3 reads CASSLGQGWANEKLFF. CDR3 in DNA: TGTGCCAGCAGCTTAGGCCAGGGGTGGGCTAATGAAAAACTGTTTTTT.

The chain's CDR3 is CASSDRGYNEQFF. The CDR3 DNA follows: TGTGCCAGCTCGGACAGGGGTTACAATGAGCAGTTCTTC. The V gene is TRBV27, the J gene TRBJ2-1, with 9 bases that match TRBD1. CDR3 length: 13 amino acids. V gave up 8 bases and J gave up 4 bases; unmatched junction bases: 3. Germline V CDR1 and CDR2: MNHEY, SMNVEV (reference sequence).

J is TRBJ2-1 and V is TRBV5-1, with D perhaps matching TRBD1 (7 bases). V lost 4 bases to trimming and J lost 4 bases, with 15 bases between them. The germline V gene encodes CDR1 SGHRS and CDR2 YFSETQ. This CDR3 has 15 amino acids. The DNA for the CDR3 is TGCGCCAGCAGCACCCAGGGGGAGGATTACAATGAGCAGTTCTTC. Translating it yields CASSTQGEDYNEQFF.

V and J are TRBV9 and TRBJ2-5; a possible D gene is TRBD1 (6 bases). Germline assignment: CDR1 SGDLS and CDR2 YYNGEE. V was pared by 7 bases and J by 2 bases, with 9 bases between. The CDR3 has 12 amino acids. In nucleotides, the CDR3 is TGTGCCAGCGGACAGCCTCAAGAGACCCAGTACTTC. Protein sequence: CASGQPQETQYF.

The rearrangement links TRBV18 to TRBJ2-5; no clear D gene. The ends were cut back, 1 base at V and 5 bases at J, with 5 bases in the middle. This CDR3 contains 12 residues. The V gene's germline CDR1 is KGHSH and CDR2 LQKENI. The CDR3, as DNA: TGTGCCAGCTCACCACAATCTGAGACCCAGTACTTC. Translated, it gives CASSPQSETQYF.

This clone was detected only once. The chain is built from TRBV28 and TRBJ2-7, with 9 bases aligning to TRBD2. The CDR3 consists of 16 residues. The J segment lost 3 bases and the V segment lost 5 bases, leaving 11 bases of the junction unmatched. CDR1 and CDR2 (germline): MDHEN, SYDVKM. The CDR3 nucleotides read TGTGCCAGCAGTCGGGCCCGGCGGGAGGGCCTCTACGAGCAGTACTTC. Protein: CASSRARREGLYEQYF.

The CDR3 reads CAWDDRVVLGNSPLHF. The CDR3 DNA follows: TGTGCCTGGGACGACAGGGTAGTGCTGGGAAATTCACCCCTCCACTTT. The chain couples TRBV30 to TRBJ1-6; 7 bases are a match to TRBD1. CDR3 length: 16 amino acids. Germline CDR1 reads GTSNPN; CDR2 reads SVGIG (reference sequence). J gave up 7 bases and V 5 bases, and 14 bases lay outside the gene matches.

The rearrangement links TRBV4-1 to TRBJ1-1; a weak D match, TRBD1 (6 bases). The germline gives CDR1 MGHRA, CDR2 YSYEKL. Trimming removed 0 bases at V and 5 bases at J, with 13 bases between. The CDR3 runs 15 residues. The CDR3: CASSQDGGAGTEAFF. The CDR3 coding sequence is TGCGCCAGCAGCCAAGATGGGGGGGCTGGGACTGAAGCTTTCTTT.

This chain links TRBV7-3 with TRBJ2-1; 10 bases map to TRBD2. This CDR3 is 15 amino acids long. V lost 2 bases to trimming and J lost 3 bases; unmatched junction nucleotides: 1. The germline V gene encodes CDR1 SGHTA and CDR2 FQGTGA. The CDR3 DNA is TGTGCCAGCAGCTTAGTAGCGGGGGGCTACAATGAGCAGTTCTTC. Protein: CASSLVAGGYNEQFF.

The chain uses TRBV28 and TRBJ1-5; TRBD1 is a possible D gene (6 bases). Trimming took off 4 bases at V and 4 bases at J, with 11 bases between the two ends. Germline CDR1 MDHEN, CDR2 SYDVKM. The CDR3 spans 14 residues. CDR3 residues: CASSSTTGNQPQHF. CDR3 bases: TGTGCCAGCAGTTCCACCACAGGGAATCAGCCCCAGCATTTT.

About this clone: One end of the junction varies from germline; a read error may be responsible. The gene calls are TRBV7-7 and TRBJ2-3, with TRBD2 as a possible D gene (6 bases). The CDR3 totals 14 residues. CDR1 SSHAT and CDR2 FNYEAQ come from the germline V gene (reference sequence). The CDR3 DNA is TGTGCTAGCAGCTTAGGGCGGGGAACAGATACGCAGTATTTT. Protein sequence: CASSLGRGTDTQYF.

The DNA of the CDR3 is TGTGCCAGCAGTTCCCGGGTATTCACTGAAGCTTTCTTT. Translation: CASSSRVFTEAFF. This rearrangement joins TRBV27 to TRBJ1-1; no definite D call. V lost 4 bases and J lost 4, with 10 bases in between. This CDR3 contains 13 residues. Per germline, CDR1 MNHEY and CDR2 SMNVEV (reference sequence).

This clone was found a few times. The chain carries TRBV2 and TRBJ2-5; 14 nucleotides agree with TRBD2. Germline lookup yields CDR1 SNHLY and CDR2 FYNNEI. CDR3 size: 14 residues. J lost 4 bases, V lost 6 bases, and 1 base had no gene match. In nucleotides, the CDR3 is TGTGCCAGCAGCGGGACTAGCGGGGGAGAGACCCAGTACTTC. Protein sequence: CASSGTSGGETQYF.

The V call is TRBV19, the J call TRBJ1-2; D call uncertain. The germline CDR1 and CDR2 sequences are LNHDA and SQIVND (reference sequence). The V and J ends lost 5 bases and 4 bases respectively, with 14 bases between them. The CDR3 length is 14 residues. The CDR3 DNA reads TGTGCCAGTAGTCAACGCGGGGTTCCCTATGGCTACACCTTC. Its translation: CASSQRGVPYGYTF. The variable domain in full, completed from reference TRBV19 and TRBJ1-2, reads DGGITQSPKYLFRKEGQNVTLSCEQNLNHDAMYWYRQDPGQGLRLIYYSQIVNDFQKGDIAEGYSVSREKKESFPLTVTSAQKNPTAFYLCASSQRGVPYGYTFGSGTRLTVV.